Listed below are T cell receptor beta chains from one sample, sequenced in a study of blood T cell repertoires in COVID-19. Some clones are missing from TCRdb's copy, which holds only in-frame ones; the method was immunoSEQ multiplex PCR. The sample holds 290,000 or so clones; almost 90% are singletons and the top ten take 4% to 5.5%. Sequenced input: PBMCs or T cells enriched from blood (not recorded which). These receptors came from a woman under 30 with acute COVID-19. Both conserved end residues are trimmed from each CDR3.

>TRBV3-1/TRBV3-2
ASSHLAGGPGETQY
>TRBV11-2
ASSHQQGQGAEAF
>TRBV9
ASSPRLAFSNEQF
>TRBV11-3
ASSLGPGDQPQH
>TRBV7-9
ASSLARLAGVDEQF
>TRBV28
ASSTETGAPSPLH
>TRBV27
ASSPPNSPLH
>TRBV6-5
ASSSGQTNQPQH
>TRBV18
ASSPGTNQPQH
>TRBV5-1
ASSLGLRAGELF
>TRBV5-6
ASSSTVGANVLT
>TRBV27
ASSLLNTGYGYT
>TRBV6-1
ASSESGGSANQPQH
>TRBV11-3
ASSLSDDTGELF
>TRBV24-1
ATGTGGGQPQH
>TRBV5-1
ASSPGLAGGNNEQF
>TRBV7-6
ASSSGGGYEQY
>TRBV2
ASSIRTGVGNTIY
>TRBV3-1/TRBV3-2
ASSQPGLGLSNEQF
>TRBV5-1
ASSLEASGPKETQY
>TRBV19
ASSNQAGQPQH
>TRBV19
ASSRTGGMRIRELF